This T cell receptor beta chain was captured by sequencing in a study of human T cells and chemical hapten exposure (dated by TCRdb to the early 2020s). As for the study more broadly: For sensitization, 2% DPC in acetone was applied to an approximately 2 cm by approximately 2 cm area of upper inner arm skin. The libraries were sequenced as a pool, and the TCR yield per sample differed mostly because of small variations in library volumes within the pool. Weekly therapeutic DPC doses were additionally applied to the scalp of patients throughout the roughly 23-week study period. In alopecia patients, the study followed how the peripheral blood TCR repertoire changed in vivo over primary and secondary sensitization to diphenylcyclopropenone (DPC), a hapten. Most of the patients in the cohort were female, and the cohort covered alopecia areata with under or over 50% scalp involvement, alopecia totalis and alopecia universalis. Patch testing was done on the upper back using Finn chambers containing 0.01% DPC, and results were scored after 6 days according to International Contact Dermatitis Research Group standards. Patient blood was sampled pre-sensitization (week 0) and at 2, 6 and about 24 weeks after DPC sensitization. Roughly 30 alopecia patients gave blood for TCR sequencing at one to four time points (pre-sensitization, 2, 6 and 24 weeks).

Including the terminal cysteine and phenylalanine, the CDR3 comprises 10 residues. Kept here is only the CDR3 DNA, which spans 30 bases and is read in frame from base 1. Reading the germline V gene gives CDR1 MDHEN and CDR2 SYDVKM. V sheds 7 bases and J sheds 7 bases, leaving 7 bases between their ends. About this clonotype itself: Its antigen remains unidentified. Base-call qualities are not available, and no considerably larger clone is one nucleotide away.

The library was built by means of RACE. Sequencing used a NextSeq 500. Library preparation attached unique molecular identifiers to individual cDNA molecules for quantitative, reproducible TCR counting. From each blood RNA sample, both TCR alpha and TCR beta chains were sequenced. The original pipeline was this. The median number of TCRs per sample was around 100,000, ranging from about 20,000 to 690,600. V, J and CDR3 annotation of the TCR reads was performed with the Decombinator software suite. Every sample was subsampled to the same number of TCRs (28,000) for the PS versus PT1 abundance plots. Expanded TCRs were defined as absent before sensitization and observed at least eight times at the 2-week time point. Using fastp trimming at Q25 and MiXCR clonotype assembly, TCRdb reanalyzed the public sequencing data and kept in-frame beta chains. Rows with one shared CDR3 protein collapse into an entry with the most common genes and DNA. The V and J calls come from TCRdb's annotation, not from the publication. This sample comprises approximately 84,000 distinct CDR3 sequences, 10% of them detected only once. Approximately 2.3% of the sample is held by the ten biggest clonotypes.

The paper as a whole reports these results and caveats: Patch test score correlated positively with the number of PT1 expanded TCRs, reaching significance at thresholds 8, 16 and 32 but not at 4. After repeated subsampling, changes were observed in the strength of the expansion versus patch-test correlation and in the threshold at which the correlation became significant. Compared with pre-sensitization or healthy control sets, expanded TCRs formed significantly more large CDR3 similarity clusters, which is consistent with antigen-driven responses. The number of TCRs above 1 in 1000 frequency did not change with DPC sensitization; there was no evidence of global repertoire structure alterations. Alopecia, a presumed autoimmune disease, was present in all patients, so the immune response of the patients might differ from that of healthy individuals.

This specimen's time point label, per the study, means: patch test 2, 6 weeks after DPC sensitization. The treatment or condition label, read with the paper, signifies: therapeutic diphenylcyclopropenone sensitization with weekly scalp DPC. At each patch-test visit, blood was drawn before the patch test was applied. Patients were eligible if aged 18 to 70, diagnosed with alopecia and judged suitable for DPC therapy, and pregnant patients were excluded. Unfractionated whole blood was collected in Tempus Blood RNA tubes, and total RNA was extracted from that blood. The chain is made from TRBV28 and TRBJ1-1, with the D gene not clear enough to name. Sequencing was performed on whole blood, taken in connection with sensitization to the hapten diphenylcyclopropenone (DPC). The receptor comes from a woman in her 30s with alopecia areata. Some clones in this sample may be carry-over from other donors' samples. The CDR3: CASISREAFF. The DNA sequence reads TGTGCCAGCATCAGTCGTGAAGCTTTCTTT.